This entry lists 29 T cell receptor beta chains sequenced from one sample in a study of early T cells in non-severe SARS-CoV-2 infection (dated by TCRdb to about 2021). Library preparation used 5' RACE. Sequenced using a NextSeq 500. TCRdb's own reprocessing of the public reads used fastp at Q25 and MiXCR and kept productive beta chains. CDR3 protein sequences are deduplicated, and each keeps its most common genes and DNA. Recorded for this sample are 30,000 or so distinct CDR3 sequences; more than 3.5% of them occurred a single time. Of the sample, 6.3% falls within the top ten clones. The sequenced sample was whole blood. The receptors here all came from an adult who was a healthcare worker with PCR-confirmed SARS-CoV-2 infection or an uninfected control (not recorded which).

This clonotype was picked up a small number of times. The V call is TRBV30, the J call TRBJ1-5, with TRBD1 matching 7 bases. With V trimmed by 0 bases and J by 3 bases, 5 bases remained unmatched. CDR3 length: 15 residues. Germline loops: CDR1 GTSNPN, CDR2 SVGIG (reference sequence). The CDR3 spells CAWSVATGANQPQHF. For the CDR3, the DNA is TGTGCCTGGAGTGTAGCTACAGGGGCCAATCAGCCCCAGCATTTT.

In this sample, this clonotype turned up a few times. The rearrangement links TRBV12-3 or TRBV12-4 to TRBJ2-1, with a tentative D call TRBD1 (5 bases). There are 15 residues in the CDR3. Trimming pared 1 base from V and 0 bases from J, leaving 7 bases between. The CDR3 nucleotides are TGTGCCAGCAGTTTAGGGGGCCGCTCCTACAATGAGCAGTTCTTC. The encoded protein is CASSLGGRSYNEQFF.

The chain carries TRBV29-1 and TRBJ1-4; 9 bases align to TRBD1. The trim removed 4 bases at V and 4 bases at J, leaving 7 bases unmatched. The CDR3 sequence is 15 residues long. Germline V CDR1 and CDR2: SQVTM, ANQGSEA. CDR3 nucleotide sequence: TGCAGCGTTGCCCGCACAGGGGGCGTTAATGAAAAACTGTTTTTT. Translating it yields CSVARTGGVNEKLFF.

V is TRBV7-3 and J is TRBJ2-1; 10 positions match TRBD1. Per the germline V gene, CDR1 is SGHTA and CDR2 is FQGTGA. V shed 4 bases and J 9 bases; nucleotides not matched to a gene: 6. The CDR3 consists of 14 residues. CDR3 loop: CASSSGTGAIEQFF. The CDR3 DNA reads as TGTGCCAGCAGCTCCGGGACAGGGGCGATTGAGCAGTTCTTC.

This clonotype showed up many times. The CDR3 loop reads CASSFPGSGGGTDTQYF. The CDR3 bases are TGCGCCAGCAGCTTCCCGGGTAGCGGGGGGGGCACAGATACGCAGTATTTT. The chain has TRBV5-1 and TRBJ2-3; 11 bases are a match to TRBD2. Germline values: CDR1 SGHRS, CDR2 YFSETQ. Losses at the gene ends were 2 bases for V and 1 base for J; bases not matched to a gene: 6. CDR3 length: 17 amino acids.

Only a few counts were recorded for this clonotype. The chain uses TRBV5-1 and TRBJ2-1; a weak D match, TRBD1 (5 bases). Trimming stripped 3 bases from V and 3 bases from J, with 13 bases between. Germline V gene data show CDR1 as SGHRS and CDR2 as YFSETQ. The CDR3 has 15 residues. CDR3 nucleotide sequence: TGCGCCAGCAGCTCGACAGCGACCTTCTACAATGAGCAGTTCTTC. This codes for CASSSTATFYNEQFF.

In this sample, this clonotype turned up many times. The chain has TRBV5-5 and TRBJ2-5, with 7 positions matching TRBD1. CDR1 SGHKS and CDR2 YYEKEE come from the germline V gene (reference sequence). V was pared by 4 bases and J by 1 base, with 10 bases of the junction left unmatched. The CDR3 totals 16 residues. CDR3 nucleotides: TGTGCCAGCAGCCGGACGACAGGGTCCCCCCAAGAGACCCAGTACTTC. It yields the protein CASSRTTGSPQETQYF. Full variable domain (remainder filled in from reference TRBV5-5 and TRBJ2-5): DAGVTQSPTHLIKTRGQQVTLRCSPISGHKSVSWYQQVLGQGPQFIFQYYEKEERGRGNFPDRFSARQFPNYSSELNVNALLLGDSALYLCASSRTTGSPQETQYFGPGTRLLVL.

This clonotype occurred a few times. This chain links TRBV10-3 with TRBJ2-5; D call uncertain. The V and J ends lost 4 bases and 2 bases respectively, with 11 bases between them. CDR1 and CDR2 (germline): ENHRY, SYGVKD. This CDR3 has 14 amino acids. The CDR3 bases are TGTGCCATCAGTGGATGGCAGAATCAAGAGACCCAGTACTTC. Its translation: CAISGWQNQETQYF.

In this sample, this clonotype turned up many times. The J gene is TRBJ1-6, the V gene TRBV30; 7 nucleotides align to TRBD1. The CDR3 consists of 12 residues. After removal of 7 bases from V and 10 bases from J, the junction contained 7 bases not matched to a gene. Looked up from germline, CDR1 is GTSNPN and CDR2 is SVGIG (reference sequence). CDR3 residues: CASSQGNSPLHF. In DNA form, the CDR3 reads TGTGCCTCCTCACAGGGGAACTCACCCCTCCACTTT.

This chain connects TRBV6-2 or TRBV6-3 to TRBJ2-7; TRBD1 aligns across 7 bases. The length of the CDR3 is 14 residues. The V gene's germline CDR1 is MNHEY and CDR2 SVGEGT. V lost 6 bases and J lost 1; bases outside the gene matches: 6. The CDR3 DNA reads as TGTGCCAGCAGGCGGACAGGATTGTCCTACGAGCAGTACTTC. Translated, it gives CASRRTGLSYEQYF.

This clonotype showed up many times. The V and J genes are TRBV20-1 and TRBJ1-3; D remains ambiguous. V lost 5 bases to trimming and J lost 2 bases, with 4 bases between them. The CDR3 covers 11 residues. Germline V gene lookup returns CDR1 DFQATT and CDR2 SNEGSKA (reference sequence). CDR3 sequence reads: CSAQTGNTIYF. As DNA, the CDR3 is TGCAGTGCTCAGACTGGAAACACCATATATTTT.

This clonotype was found many times. This chain links TRBV2 with TRBJ2-7; no firm D call. Germline V gene lookup returns CDR1 SNHLY and CDR2 FYNNEI. This CDR3 is built from 11 residues. The V end was cut by 7 bases, the J end by 4 bases, with 8 bases between. DNA for the CDR3: TGTGCCAGCAAAGAAGGGTACGAGCAGTACTTC. This codes for CASKEGYEQYF.

This clonotype was counted at least ten times. The rearrangement links TRBV7-8 to TRBJ2-5, with D perhaps TRBD1 or TRBD2 (6 bases each). The CDR3 is 17 residues long. Trimming removed 1 base from V and 5 bases from J, with 20 bases in between. Per germline, CDR1 SGHVS and CDR2 FQNEAQ. The CDR3 DNA sequence: TGTGCCAGCAGCTTAGTGTCGGTGTTCGGGGGCGGCGAGACCCAGTACTTC. Translation gives CASSLVSVFGGGETQYF.

This sequence joins TRBV11-2 and TRBJ2-2, with TRBD2 as a possible D gene (5 bases). CDR3 length: 16 residues. Trimming removed 1 base from V and 1 base from J, with 10 bases in between. Germline V gives CDR1 SGHAT, CDR2 FQNNGV. The CDR3 loop is CASSLGRGRNTGELFF. For the CDR3, the DNA is TGTGCCAGCAGCTTAGGTCGGGGAAGGAACACCGGGGAGCTGTTTTTT.

This clonotype appeared many times. This chain uses TRBV30 with TRBJ2-7; D possibly corresponds to TRBD2 (6 bases). There are 12 residues in the CDR3. Deletions cut 6 bases from V and 3 bases from J, with 12 bases between. Germline V gives CDR1 GTSNPN, CDR2 SVGIG (reference sequence). CDR3 loop: CACHPGGYEQYF. CDR3 DNA: TGTGCCTGCCATCCCGGGGGCTACGAGCAGTACTTC.

The chain links TRBV6-1 to TRBJ1-1; D uncertain. Germline assignment: CDR1 MNHNS and CDR2 SASEGT. The CDR3 runs to 14 residues. Deletions cut 6 bases from V and 0 bases from J, with 11 bases between. CDR3 amino acids: CASSVHQVNTEAFF. In DNA form, the CDR3 reads TGTGCCAGCAGCGTACATCAGGTGAACACTGAAGCTTTCTTT.

The CDR3 loop is CASRNYGYTF. The DNA for the CDR3 is TGTGCCAGCAGGAACTATGGCTACACCTTC. This chain joins TRBV6-2 or TRBV6-3 and TRBJ1-2, with D hard to call. The germline gives CDR1 MNHEY, CDR2 SVGEGT. CDR3 length: 10 residues. V lost 6 bases and J 2 bases, leaving 1 base between the germline ends.

This clonotype showed up many times. J is TRBJ2-1 and V is TRBV7-2; TRBD2 matches at 10 bases. Trimming removed 5 bases from V and 9 bases from J; junction bases left unmatched: 10. The germline gives CDR1 SGHTA, CDR2 FQGNSA. The length of the CDR3 is 15 residues. The CDR3 region has the DNA TGTGCCAGCAGCCGAGGCGTGGTAGCGGGGGGTGAGCAGTTCTTC. Amino acid sequence: CASSRGVVAGGEQFF.

The rearrangement links TRBV20-1 to TRBJ2-2; unclear D gene. The CDR3 has 11 amino acids. Germline CDR1 reads DFQATT; CDR2 reads SNEGSKA (reference sequence). Trimming cost V 6 bases and J 7 bases, with 9 bases left between them. For the CDR3, the DNA is TGCAGTGCCCCCTGGGGCGGGGAGCTGTTTTTT. Its protein is CSAPWGGELFF.

This clonotype was seen ten or more times. The chain recombines TRBV12-3 or TRBV12-4 with TRBJ1-2; tentative D call: TRBD1 (6 bases). Between the trimmed V and J ends, which lost 5 bases and 1 base, there was a span of 8 bases. The CDR3 spans 13 residues. This CDR3 reads CASSRQVNYGYTF. The DNA of the CDR3 is TGTGCCAGCAGTAGACAGGTTAACTATGGCTACACCTTC.

This clonotype was counted many times. The chain recombines TRBV11-1 with TRBJ2-7, with D tentatively TRBD2 (6 bases). The V gene's germline CDR1 is SGHAT and CDR2 FQDESV (reference sequence). The germline V and J ends were trimmed by 5 bases and 1 base, with 24 bases remaining between them. This CDR3 has 18 amino acids. The CDR3 nucleotides read TGTGCCAGCAGCAGAGGGGACTTGAGGGGTAGTTCGTCCTACGAGCAGTACTTC. Translating gives CASSRGDLRGSSSYEQYF.

This clonotype was seen repeatedly, ten times or more. The rearrangement uses TRBV6-2 or TRBV6-3 and TRBJ2-7; 7 bases match TRBD1. Trimming at V came to 6 bases and at J to 2 bases, leaving 4 bases not matched to a gene. The germline V gene encodes CDR1 MNHEY and CDR2 SVGEGT. CDR3 length equals 13 residues. The CDR3 coding sequence is TGTGCCAGCAGGGACCAGGGGGCCTACGAGCAGTACTTC. Protein sequence: CASRDQGAYEQYF.

The gene calls are TRBV13 and TRBJ2-5; 8 positions match TRBD1. Germline loops: CDR1 PRHDT, CDR2 FYEKMQ (reference sequence). This CDR3 has 15 amino acids. V lost 0 bases to trimming and J lost 1 base; unmatched junction nucleotides: 1. CDR3 in amino acids: CASSLGQGAQETQYF. The CDR3 DNA reads as TGTGCCAGCAGCTTAGGGCAGGGGGCCCAAGAGACCCAGTACTTC.

In its sample, this clonotype was seen many times. The chain combines TRBV20-1 with TRBJ2-5, with D perhaps TRBD1 or TRBD2 (5 bases each). This CDR3 comprises 13 residues. The germline V gene encodes CDR1 DFQATT and CDR2 SNEGSKA (reference sequence). Trimming left V 5 bases short and J 5 bases short, with 15 bases between. The CDR3 bases are TGCAGTGCTTTGGGGACGGCGTACGAGACCCAGTACTTC. This sequence encodes CSALGTAYETQYF.

Note on this clonotype: The junction differs from germline at one of its ends, possibly a read error. J is TRBJ2-3 and V is TRBV4-3; perhaps TRBD1 as D (7 bases). CDR1 and CDR2 from the germline V gene are LGHNA and YSLEER. CDR3 length equals 17 residues. CDR3 loop: CTSSQGDWGGTADTQYF. CDR3 nucleotides: TGCACCAGCAGCCAAGGGGACTGGGGCGGGACAGCAGATACGCAGTATTTT.

By share, this clonotype counts as medium-sized (0.01 to 0.1%). V usage is TRBV6-2 or TRBV6-3 and J usage is TRBJ1-1; TRBD1 matches 7 bases. The ends lost 5 bases at V and 5 bases at J; junction bases unmatched: 5. Per germline, CDR1 MNHEY and CDR2 SVGEGT. The CDR3 runs 13 residues. The CDR3: CASSDREMTEAFF. CDR3 nucleotides: TGTGCCAGCAGTGACAGGGAGATGACTGAAGCTTTCTTT.

This clonotype occurred many times. V and J are TRBV5-1 and TRBJ2-6, with a possible D match to TRBD1 (6 bases). V was clipped by 3 bases and J by 0 bases, with 10 bases between them. The germline CDR1 and CDR2 sequences are SGHRS and YFSETQ. CDR3 length equals 16 residues. The CDR3 region has the DNA TGCGCCAGCAGCTCTACAGGGTCCTCTGGGGCCAACGTCCTGACTTTC. It encodes CASSSTGSSGANVLTF.

This clonotype showed up many times. The chain combines TRBV2 with TRBJ2-7; 14 bases line up with TRBD2. The CDR3 has 15 amino acids. Trimming took 6 bases from V and 9 from J; bases not matched to a gene: 10. In germline, CDR1 is SNHLY, CDR2 FYNNEI. The CDR3 loop reads CASSQFGTSGRLQYF. As DNA, the CDR3 is TGTGCCAGCAGCCAATTCGGGACTAGCGGGAGATTGCAGTACTTC.

At least ten counts were recorded for this clonotype. The chain is built from TRBV19 and TRBJ2-3, with TRBD2 as a possible D gene (5 bases). The germline V gene encodes CDR1 LNHDA and CDR2 SQIVND (reference sequence). The V end lost 3 bases, the J end lost 0 bases, and 13 bases lay between the germline ends. The CDR3 is 16 residues long. CDR3 region: CASSILPAASTDTQYF. The CDR3 DNA follows: TGTGCCAGTAGTATTCTCCCAGCGGCTAGCACAGATACGCAGTATTTT.